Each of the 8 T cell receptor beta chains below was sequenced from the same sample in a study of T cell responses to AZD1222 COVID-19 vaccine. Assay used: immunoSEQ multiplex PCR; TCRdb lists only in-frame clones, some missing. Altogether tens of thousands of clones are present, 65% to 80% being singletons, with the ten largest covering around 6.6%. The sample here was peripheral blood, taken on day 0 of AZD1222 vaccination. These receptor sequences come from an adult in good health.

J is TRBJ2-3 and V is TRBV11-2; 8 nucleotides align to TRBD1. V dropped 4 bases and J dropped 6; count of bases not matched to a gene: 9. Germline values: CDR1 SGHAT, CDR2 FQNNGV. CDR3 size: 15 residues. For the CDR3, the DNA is TGTGCCAGCAGCTCCCGAGGGACAGGTCTTGATACGCAGTATTTT. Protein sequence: CASSSRGTGLDTQYF.

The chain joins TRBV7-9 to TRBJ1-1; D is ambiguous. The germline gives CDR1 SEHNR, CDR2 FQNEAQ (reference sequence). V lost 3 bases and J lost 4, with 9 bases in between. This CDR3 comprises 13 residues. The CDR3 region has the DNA TGTGCCAGCAGCTTCCGGTTGGGCACTGAAGCTTTCTTT. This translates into CASSFRLGTEAFF.

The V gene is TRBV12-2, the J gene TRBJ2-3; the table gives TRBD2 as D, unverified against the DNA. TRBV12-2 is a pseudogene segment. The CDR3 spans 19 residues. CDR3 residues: CASRLAASGGRLSTDTQYF. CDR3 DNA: TGTGCAAGTCGCTTAGCGGCTAGCGGGGGGCGCCTGAGCACAGATACGCAGTATTTT.

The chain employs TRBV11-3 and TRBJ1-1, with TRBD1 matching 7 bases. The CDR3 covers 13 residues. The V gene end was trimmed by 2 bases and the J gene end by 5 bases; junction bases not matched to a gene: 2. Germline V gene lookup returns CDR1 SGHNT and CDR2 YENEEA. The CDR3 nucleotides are TGTGCCAGCAGCTTATCGACAGGGACTGAAGCTTTCTTT. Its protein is CASSLSTGTEAFF.

DNA for the CDR3: TGTGCCAGCTCACCGGCATCGGGGGGAGACCAAGAGACCCAGTACTTC. Protein sequence: CASSPASGGDQETQYF. The V gene is TRBV18, the J gene TRBJ2-5, with 7 bases fitting TRBD2. The germline V gene has CDR1 KGHSH and CDR2 LQKENI. Trimming took 3 bases from V and 0 from J; bases not matched to a gene: 7. The CDR3 length is 16 residues.

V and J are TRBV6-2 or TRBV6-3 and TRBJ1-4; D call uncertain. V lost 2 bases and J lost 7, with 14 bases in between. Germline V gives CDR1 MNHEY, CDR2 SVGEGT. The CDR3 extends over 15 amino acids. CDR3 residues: CASSYRDTQIEKLFF. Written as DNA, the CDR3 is TGTGCCAGCAGTTACCGTGACACCCAGATTGAAAAACTGTTTTTT.

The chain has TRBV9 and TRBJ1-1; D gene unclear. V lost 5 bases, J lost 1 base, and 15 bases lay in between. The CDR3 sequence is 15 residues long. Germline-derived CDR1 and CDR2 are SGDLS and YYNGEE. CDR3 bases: TGTGCCAGCAGTCAGGCGGCGGGAGGGAACACTGAAGCTTTCTTT. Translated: CASSQAAGGNTEAFF.

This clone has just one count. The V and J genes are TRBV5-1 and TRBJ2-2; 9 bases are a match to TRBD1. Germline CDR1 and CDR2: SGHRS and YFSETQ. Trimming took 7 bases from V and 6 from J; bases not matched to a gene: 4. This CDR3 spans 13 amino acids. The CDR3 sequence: CASRQGVAGELFF. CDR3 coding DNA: TGCGCCAGCCGACAGGGGGTGGCCGGGGAGCTGTTTTTT.